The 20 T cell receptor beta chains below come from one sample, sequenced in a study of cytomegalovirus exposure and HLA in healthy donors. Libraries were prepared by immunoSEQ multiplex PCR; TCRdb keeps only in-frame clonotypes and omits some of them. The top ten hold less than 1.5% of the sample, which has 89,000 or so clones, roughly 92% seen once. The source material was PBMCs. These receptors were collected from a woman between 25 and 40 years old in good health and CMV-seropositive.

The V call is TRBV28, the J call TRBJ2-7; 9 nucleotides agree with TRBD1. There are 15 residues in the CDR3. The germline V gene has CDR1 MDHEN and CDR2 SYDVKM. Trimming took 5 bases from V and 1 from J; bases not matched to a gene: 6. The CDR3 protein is CASSITGTGSYEQYF. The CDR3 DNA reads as TGTGCCAGCAGTATCACCGGGACAGGGTCCTACGAGCAGTACTTC.

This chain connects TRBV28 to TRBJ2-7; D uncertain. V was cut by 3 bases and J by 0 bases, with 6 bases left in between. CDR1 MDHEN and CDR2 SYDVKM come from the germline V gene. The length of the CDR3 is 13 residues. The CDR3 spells CASSFSTSYEQYF. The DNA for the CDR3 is TGTGCCAGCAGTTTCTCTACCTCCTACGAGCAGTACTTC.

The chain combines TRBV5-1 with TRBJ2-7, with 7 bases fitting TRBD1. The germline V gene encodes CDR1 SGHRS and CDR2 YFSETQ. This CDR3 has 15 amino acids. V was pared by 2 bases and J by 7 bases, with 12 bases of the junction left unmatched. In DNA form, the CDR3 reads TGCGCCAGCAGCTTAACAGGGGCTCTACCACGAGAGCAGTACTTC. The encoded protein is CASSLTGALPREQYF. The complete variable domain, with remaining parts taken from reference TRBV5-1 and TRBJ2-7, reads KAGVTQTPRYLIKTRGQQVTLSCSPISGHRSVSWYQQTPGQGLQFLFEYFSETQRNKGNFPGRFSGRQFSNSRSEMNVSTLELGDSALYLCASSLTGALPREQYFGPGTRLTVT.

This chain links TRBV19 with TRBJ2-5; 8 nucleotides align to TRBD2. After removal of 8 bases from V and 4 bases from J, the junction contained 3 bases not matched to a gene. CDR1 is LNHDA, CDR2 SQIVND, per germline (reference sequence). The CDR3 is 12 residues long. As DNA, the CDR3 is TGTGCCAGTTCCAGCGGGAGAGAGACCCAGTACTTC. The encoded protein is CASSSGRETQYF. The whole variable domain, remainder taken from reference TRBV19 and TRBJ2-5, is DGGITQSPKYLFRKEGQNVTLSCEQNLNHDAMYWYRQDPGQGLRLIYYSQIVNDFQKGDIAEGYSVSREKKESFPLTVTSAQKNPTAFYLCASSSGRETQYFGPGTRLLVL.

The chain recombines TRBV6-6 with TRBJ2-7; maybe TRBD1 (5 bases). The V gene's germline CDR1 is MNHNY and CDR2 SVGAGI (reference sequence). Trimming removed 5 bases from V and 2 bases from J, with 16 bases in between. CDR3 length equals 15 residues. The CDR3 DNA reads TGTGCCAGCAGTCCCGACAGCTCAGTTCCCTACGAGCAGTACTTC. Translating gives CASSPDSSVPYEQYF.

The CDR3 DNA is TGCGCCAGCAGCCAAGATCGGGGGACGCATGACCCCTACGAGCAGTACTTC. Residues: CASSQDRGTHDPYEQYF. The chain joins TRBV4-3 to TRBJ2-7; a weak D match, TRBD2 (6 bases). V was trimmed by 0 bases and J by 2 bases, leaving 17 bases between them. CDR1 is LGHNA, CDR2 YSLEER, per germline. The CDR3 length is 17 residues.

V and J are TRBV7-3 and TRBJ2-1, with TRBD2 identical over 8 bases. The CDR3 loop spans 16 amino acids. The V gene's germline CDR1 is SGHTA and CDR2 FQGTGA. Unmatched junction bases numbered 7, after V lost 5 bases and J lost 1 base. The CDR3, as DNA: TGTGCCAGCAGCCCATACTTAGCGGGGTCCTACAATGAGCAGTTCTTC. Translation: CASSPYLAGSYNEQFF. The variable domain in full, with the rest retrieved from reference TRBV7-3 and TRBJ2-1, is GAGVSQTPSNKVTEKGKYVELRCDPISGHTALYWYRQSLGQGPEFLIYFQGTGAADDSGLPNDRFFAVRPEGSVSTLKIQRTERGDSAVYLCASSPYLAGSYNEQFFGPGTRLTVL.

The CDR3 DNA reads as TGTGCCAGCAGCCGAACCGGGACAGGGACCTACAATGAGCAGTTCTTC. Its translation is CASSRTGTGTYNEQFF. This chain joins TRBV28 and TRBJ2-1; TRBD1 matches 9 bases. V dropped 6 bases and J dropped 2; count of bases not matched to a gene: 8. The germline CDR1 and CDR2 sequences are MDHEN and SYDVKM. The CDR3 has 16 residues.

The DNA for the CDR3 is TGTGCCAGCAGTTCTTTGTCGGGACTAGCGGGAGGACGGCTCTACAATGAGCAGTTCTTC. It codes for CASSSLSGLAGGRLYNEQFF. The rearrangement links TRBV28 to TRBJ2-1; 15 nucleotides agree with TRBD2. The V and J ends lost 4 bases and 3 bases, in that order; junction bases with no gene match: 13. CDR1 is MDHEN, CDR2 SYDVKM, per germline. This CDR3 is built from 20 residues.

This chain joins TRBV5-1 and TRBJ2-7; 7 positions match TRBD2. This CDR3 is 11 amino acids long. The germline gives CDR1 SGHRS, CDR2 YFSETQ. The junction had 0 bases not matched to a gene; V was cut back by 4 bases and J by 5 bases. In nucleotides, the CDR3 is TGCGCCAGCAGCCGGGGGGACGAGCAGTACTTC. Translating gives CASSRGDEQYF.

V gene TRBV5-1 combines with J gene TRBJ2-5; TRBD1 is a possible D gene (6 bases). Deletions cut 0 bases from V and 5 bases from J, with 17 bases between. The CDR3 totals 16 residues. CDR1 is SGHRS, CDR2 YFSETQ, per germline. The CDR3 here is CASSLASVGRGETQYF. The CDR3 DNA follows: TGCGCCAGCAGCTTGGCTAGTGTGGGAAGGGGGGAGACCCAGTACTTC.

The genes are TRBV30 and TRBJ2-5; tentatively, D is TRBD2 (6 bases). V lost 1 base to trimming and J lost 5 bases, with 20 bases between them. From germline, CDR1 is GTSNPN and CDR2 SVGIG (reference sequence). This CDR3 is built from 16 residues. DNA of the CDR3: TGTGCCTGGAGTGCGCTCGGGGCAGGGACTGGGGAGACCCAGTACTTC. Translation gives CAWSALGAGTGETQYF.

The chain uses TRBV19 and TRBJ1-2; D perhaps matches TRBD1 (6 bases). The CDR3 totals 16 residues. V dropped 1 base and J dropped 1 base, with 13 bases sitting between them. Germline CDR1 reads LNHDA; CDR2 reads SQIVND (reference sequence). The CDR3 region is CASSIAAGAVNYGYTF. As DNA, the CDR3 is TGTGCCAGTAGTATAGCAGCAGGGGCGGTTAACTATGGCTACACCTTC.

The CDR3 sequence: CASSLRDRGYEQYF. CDR3 nucleotides: TGTGCCAGTAGTCTCCGGGACAGGGGGTACGAGCAGTACTTC. V usage is TRBV19 and J usage is TRBJ2-7; 11 bases fit TRBD1. The CDR3 is 14 residues long. V was clipped by 5 bases and J by 4 bases; unmatched bases: 4. Per the germline V gene, CDR1 is LNHDA and CDR2 is SQIVND (reference sequence). The full variable domain, in which reference TRBV19 and TRBJ2-7 provide the parts outside the CDR3, is DGGITQSPKYLFRKEGQNVTLSCEQNLNHDAMYWYRQDPGQGLRLIYYSQIVNDFQKGDIAEGYSVSREKKESFPLTVTSAQKNPTAFYLCASSLRDRGYEQYFGPGTRLTVT.

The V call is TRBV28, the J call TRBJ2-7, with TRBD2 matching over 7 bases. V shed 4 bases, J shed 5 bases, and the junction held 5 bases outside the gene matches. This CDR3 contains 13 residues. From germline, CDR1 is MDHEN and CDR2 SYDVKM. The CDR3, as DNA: TGTGCCAGCAGTTGGGGGAGGGTCCACGAGCAGTACTTC. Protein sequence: CASSWGRVHEQYF.

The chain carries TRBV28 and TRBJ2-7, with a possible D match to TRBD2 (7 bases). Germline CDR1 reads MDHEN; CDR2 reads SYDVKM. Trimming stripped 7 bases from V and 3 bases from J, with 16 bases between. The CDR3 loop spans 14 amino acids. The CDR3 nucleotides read TGTGCCAGCACCCTAGGGGGGGAGTACTACGAGCAGTACTTC. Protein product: CASTLGGEYYEQYF. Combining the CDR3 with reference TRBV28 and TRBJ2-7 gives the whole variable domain DVKVTQSSRYLVKRTGEKVFLECVQDMDHENMFWYRQDPGLGLRLIYFSYDVKMKEKGDIPEGYSVSREKKERFSLILESASTNQTSMYLCASTLGGEYYEQYFGPGTRLTVT.

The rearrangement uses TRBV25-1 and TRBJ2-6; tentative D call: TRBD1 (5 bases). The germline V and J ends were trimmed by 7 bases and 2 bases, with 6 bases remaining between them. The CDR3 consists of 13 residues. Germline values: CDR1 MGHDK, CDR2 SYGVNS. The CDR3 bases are TGTGCCAGCATACAGGCTGGGGCCAACGTCCTGACTTTC. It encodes CASIQAGANVLTF.

CDR3 DNA sequence: TGTGCCAGCTCACCACAGGGAGCAACTAATGAAAAACTGTTTTTT. It yields the protein CASSPQGATNEKLFF. The V gene is TRBV18, the J gene TRBJ1-4; D is ambiguous. This CDR3 is built from 15 residues. The V and J ends lost 1 base and 0 bases respectively, with 6 bases between them. CDR1 is KGHSH and CDR2 is LQKENI in the germline V gene.

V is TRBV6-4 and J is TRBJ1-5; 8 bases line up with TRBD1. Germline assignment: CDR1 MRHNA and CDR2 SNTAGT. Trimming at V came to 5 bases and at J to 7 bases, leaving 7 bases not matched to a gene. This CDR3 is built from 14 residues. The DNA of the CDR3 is TGTGCCAGCAGTAAAACAGGGGGGGACCAGCCCCAGCATTTT. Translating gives CASSKTGGDQPQHF.

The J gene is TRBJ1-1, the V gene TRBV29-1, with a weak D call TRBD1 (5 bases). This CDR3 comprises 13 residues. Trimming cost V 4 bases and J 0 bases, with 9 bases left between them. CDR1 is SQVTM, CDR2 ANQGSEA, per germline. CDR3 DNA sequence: TGCAGCGTTGTGGACACTATGAACACTGAAGCTTTCTTT. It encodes CSVVDTMNTEAFF.